What follows describes a single T cell receptor (beta chain). These data belong to a study of blood T cell repertoires in COVID-19. The CDR3 runs to 18 residues. Unmatched junction bases numbered 8, after V lost 3 bases and J lost 5 bases. The germline CDR1 and CDR2 sequences are MDHEN and SYDVKM. Original data processing: Counts of nucleated cells, estimated from reference gene primer amplification, were obtained. Clones were read by immunoSEQ multiplex PCR, and TCRdb kept only the in-frame ones, dropping some. V, J and clone size are taken as reported in that table, and D and trimming were inferred from the DNA itself. The sample has 250,000 to 300,000 clones; about nine tenths are singletons. Self-reported history from a screening survey and questionnaire set each donor's cohort.

The source is a woman aged 60-70 years who had recovered from COVID-19. The chain has TRBV28 and TRBJ2-3; 16 nucleotides match TRBD2. The sequencing sample was made of PBMCs or T cells enriched from blood (not recorded which). This CDR3 is CASSFQRGLAGGRDTQYF. CDR3 nucleotides: TGTGCCAGCAGTTTCCAGCGGGGACTAGCGGGGGGGAGAGATACGCAGTATTTT.